These 15 T cell receptor beta chains came from one sample sequenced in a study of shared clonotypes between healthy human individuals. Here immunoSEQ multiplex PCR was the method, and the copy in TCRdb shows in-frame clones only, minus some. The table has millions of clones, around 95% seen once. The sequencing input was naive CD4+ T cells sorted from blood. The sample's subset: CD45RA+ positively selected. These receptors all stem from a man between 18 and 29 years old in good health.

J is TRBJ2-3 and V is TRBV2; the match to TRBD2 covers 7 bases. Germline CDR1 is SNHLY and CDR2 is FYNNEI. The CDR3 loop spans 15 amino acids. J was trimmed by 4 bases and V by 2 bases; bases with no gene match: 6. CDR3: CASSESLAVADTQYF. DNA for the CDR3: TGTGCCAGCAGTGAATCGCTAGCGGTCGCAGATACGCAGTATTTT.

This clone was observed a single time. The chain couples TRBV4-3 to TRBJ2-2, with 8 nucleotides matching TRBD2. This CDR3 is 17 amino acids long. CDR1 is LGHNA and CDR2 is YSLEER in the germline V gene. V shed 3 bases and J 7 bases; nucleotides not matched to a gene: 13. The CDR3 nucleotides read TGCGCCAGCAGCCAGAGCCCCGGGACTAGTTTCCACGGGGAGCTGTTTTTT. This sequence encodes CASSQSPGTSFHGELFF.

The table lists this clone with a few counts. This sequence joins TRBV7-2 and TRBJ2-7; 10 positions match TRBD1. CDR3 length: 15 amino acids. From germline, CDR1 is SGHTA and CDR2 FQGNSA. The V and J ends lost 6 bases and 4 bases, in that order; junction bases with no gene match: 9. CDR3 residues: CASSAKDRGTYEQYF. The DNA for the CDR3 is TGTGCCAGCAGTGCCAAGGACAGGGGGACATACGAGCAGTACTTC.

This chain joins TRBV11-2 and TRBJ1-5; D possibly corresponds to TRBD1 (6 bases). The CDR3 is made up of 15 amino acids. From germline, CDR1 is SGHAT and CDR2 FQNNGV. Trimming pared 5 bases from V and 0 bases from J, leaving 11 bases between. CDR3 DNA sequence: TGTGCCAGCAGCCGGGACATTAATAGCAATCAGCCCCAGCATTTT. As protein: CASSRDINSNQPQHF.

This rearrangement joins TRBV25-1 to TRBJ2-7; 9 nucleotides match TRBD1. The ends lost 2 bases at V and 4 bases at J; junction bases unmatched: 6. This CDR3 region has 15 residues. In germline, CDR1 is MGHDK, CDR2 SYGVNS. The CDR3 reads CASSEPRQGGYEQYF. In nucleotides, the CDR3 is TGTGCCAGCAGTGAACCACGACAGGGGGGGTACGAGCAGTACTTC.

The genes are TRBV5-1 and TRBJ2-1; 14 bases match TRBD2. This CDR3 comprises 16 residues. After removal of 0 bases from V and 12 bases from J, the junction contained 8 bases not matched to a gene. In germline, CDR1 is SGHRS, CDR2 YFSETQ. The CDR3 spells CASSLAGTSGGNWQFF. DNA of the CDR3: TGCGCCAGCAGCTTGGCCGGGACTAGCGGGGGAAATTGGCAGTTCTTC.

V and J are TRBV10-3 and TRBJ2-7; TRBD2 matches 7 bases. The CDR3 has 13 amino acids. Germline CDR1 reads ENHRY; CDR2 reads SYGVKD. Losses at the gene ends were 5 bases for V and 2 bases for J; bases not matched to a gene: 3. The CDR3 sequence is CAISRGEAYEQYF. The CDR3 coding sequence is TGTGCCATCAGTCGGGGGGAAGCCTACGAGCAGTACTTC.

The chain joins TRBV5-1 to TRBJ2-7; either TRBD1 or TRBD2 may supply D (5 bases each). CDR1 and CDR2 from the germline V gene are SGHRS and YFSETQ. V lost 3 bases, J lost 5 bases, and 18 bases lay in between. The CDR3 spans 15 residues. The CDR3 region is CASSSSSGLRNEQYF. CDR3 DNA sequence: TGCGCCAGCAGCTCTTCTTCGGGGCTCAGAAACGAGCAGTACTTC.

This clone was seen a handful of times. Other DNA sequences in this specimen translate into the identical CDR3. This chain's CDR3 is CASGTVTTNEKLFF. CDR3 DNA sequence: TGTGCCAGCGGGACGGTTACAACTAATGAAAAACTGTTTTTT. The V gene is TRBV6-1, the J gene TRBJ1-4; a possible D gene is TRBD1 (5 bases). CDR1 MNHNS and CDR2 SASEGT come from the germline V gene. This CDR3 spans 14 amino acids. The germline V and J ends were trimmed by 8 bases and 0 bases, with 10 bases remaining between them.

As concerns this clone: The junction departs from the called germline gene at one end, perhaps through a read error. The CDR3 is CARRLDLRDNSYEQYF. The CDR3 bases are TGTGCCAGAAGATTGGACCTTCGGGACAACTCCTACGAGCAGTACTTC. J is TRBJ2-7 and V is TRBV5-3; D possibly corresponds to TRBD1 (6 bases). TRBV5-3 is marked as an open reading frame, function uncertain. This CDR3 has 16 residues.

The chain has TRBV21-1 and TRBJ1-6. TRBV21-1 is described as a pseudogene. This CDR3 contains 12 residues. The CDR3 is CAAVTRNSPLHF. CDR3 in DNA: TGTGCCGCCGTTACGCGGAATTCACCCCTCCACTTT.

Turning to this clone: Other DNA sequences of this sample code for an identical CDR3. V gene TRBV5-4 combines with J gene TRBJ1-4; D call uncertain. This CDR3 region has 14 residues. The V gene's germline CDR1 is SGHNT and CDR2 YYREEE (reference sequence). V shed 0 bases and J shed 0 bases, with 3 bases lying between them. This CDR3 is CASSLGTTNEKLFF. CDR3 bases: TGTGCCAGCAGCTTGGGGACAACTAATGAAAAACTGTTTTTT.

The V gene is TRBV9, the J gene TRBJ1-6, with a possible D match to TRBD1 (5 bases). Trimming removed 4 bases from V and 4 bases from J, with 12 bases in between. The CDR3 has 15 amino acids. CDR1 and CDR2 from the germline V gene are SGDLS and YYNGEE. The CDR3: CASSSGGDYNSPLHF. The CDR3 nucleotides are TGTGCCAGCAGCTCCGGGGGGGATTATAATTCACCCCTCCACTTT.

This clone was counted once. This rearrangement joins TRBV5-1 to TRBJ2-3; 9 positions match TRBD2. The junction had 7 bases not matched to a gene; V was cut back by 0 bases and J by 5 bases. The CDR3 totals 16 residues. CDR1 is SGHRS and CDR2 is YFSETQ in the germline V gene. CDR3 DNA: TGCGCCAGCAGCTTGGATCGGCGGGAGGGCTTAGATACGCAGTATTTT. This encodes CASSLDRREGLDTQYF. The full variable domain, in which reference TRBV5-1 and TRBJ2-3 provide the parts outside the CDR3, is KAGVTQTPRYLIKTRGQQVTLSCSPISGHRSVSWYQQTPGQGLQFLFEYFSETQRNKGNFPGRFSGRQFSNSRSEMNVSTLELGDSALYLCASSLDRREGLDTQYFGPGTRLTVL.

To note about this clone: Other DNA variants within this sample encode the same CDR3. The chain uses TRBV18 and TRBJ1-2; D is uncertain. CDR1 is KGHSH, CDR2 LQKENI, per germline. The CDR3 extends over 11 amino acids. V lost 6 bases to trimming and J lost 8 bases, with 10 bases between them. The CDR3 loop is CASSPGGGYTF. In nucleotides, the CDR3 is TGTGCCAGCTCTCCCGGTGGCGGCTACACCTTC.